The TCR beta chain under discussion was sequenced for a study of T cell responses to AZD1222 COVID-19 vaccine. Clones were sequenced by immunoSEQ multiplex PCR, and TCRdb holds only the in-frame ones, with some missing. Of approximately 150,000 clones in the sample, around 87% were seen once. This clone was detected only a few times. Its antigen is still unknown. Study results and limitations: Baseline serostatus was positive in only six or seven AZD1222 recipients. Unmutated variant regions are reportedly the target of nearly half of TCRs that are spike-specific. There were mostly white British donors and more females than males, and clonal diversity was possibly underestimated. Researchers report vaccine-associated CD4 TCRs spanning spike, with dominance at 160-218 and 743-854.

The germline V gene has CDR1 PRHDT and CDR2 FYEKMQ (reference sequence). V lost 3 bases, J lost 6 bases, and 3 bases stayed unmatched. The CDR3 is made up of 13 amino acids. Sequencing used peripheral blood, obtained on day 0 of AZD1222 vaccination. The receptor was derived from an adult in good health. The chain recombines TRBV13 with TRBJ1-2; 8 bases map to TRBD1. The CDR3 nucleotides are TGTGCCAGCAGCTTGGGACAGGAGAATGGCTACACCTTC. It codes for CASSLGQENGYTF.